The rows below give T cell receptor beta chains drawn from one sample of a study of blood T cell repertoires in COVID-19. Clones were read by immunoSEQ multiplex PCR, and TCRdb kept only the in-frame ones, dropping some. The repertoire holds 150,000 to 180,000 clones, with roughly 88% as singletons. The specimen was peripheral blood. The receptors stem from a woman aged 45-60 years with acute or convalescent COVID-19. The CDR3 runs from the conserved cysteine through the conserved F or W. D genes are given only for firm matches. Only some rows state a clone size, as once, few, many or a class for expanded clones.

cdr3_aa cdr3_nt clone_size j_call d_call v_call
CASSSSWQTQYF TGTGCCAGCAGCTCTAGTTGGCAGACCCAGTACTTC - TRBJ2-5 - TRBV28
CASSLGVAAVFNYGYTF TGTGCCAGCAGCTTGGGGGTCGCGGCAGTCTTTAACTATGGCTACACCTTC - TRBJ1-2 - TRBV5-6
CASSVGGTGTAHYEQYF TGTGCCAGTTCCGTGGGTGGCACAGGGACGGCGCACTACGAGCAGTACTTC - TRBJ2-7 - TRBV19
CASSSDRRLNF TGTGCCAGCAGCTCCGACAGGCGTTTGAACTTC once TRBJ2-7 - TRBV7-8
CASSTSLLAATYEQYF TGTGCCAGTAGTACGAGCCTACTAGCGGCAACCTACGAGCAGTACTTC - TRBJ2-7 TRBD2 TRBV19
CASSSPGQGTDSYNEQFF TGTGCCAGCAGCTCCCCAGGACAGGGTACCGACTCCTACAATGAGCAGTTCTTC - TRBJ2-1 TRBD1 TRBV7-9
CASSTGIGYTF TGTGCCAGCAGTACCGGTATCGGCTACACCTTC - TRBJ1-2 - TRBV25-1
CASARGGRPNTEAFF TGTGCCAGTGCCCGTGGGGGCAGACCGAACACTGAAGCTTTCTTT - TRBJ1-1 - TRBV19
CASSLQGLAGVNEQFF TGTGCCAGCAGCTTACAGGGACTAGCGGGGGTCAATGAGCAGTTCTTC - TRBJ2-1 TRBD2 TRBV7-2
CAIRTSQTTDTQYF TGTGCCATTCGGACATCACAAACCACAGATACGCAGTATTTT - TRBJ2-3 - TRBV10-3
CASSIPYSNQPQHF TGTGCCAGTAGTATCCCCTATAGCAATCAGCCCCAGCATTTT - TRBJ1-5 - TRBV19
CASSFATRGSSGNTIYF TGTGCCAGCAGCTTCGCGACCAGGGGGAGTTCTGGAAACACCATATATTTT - TRBJ1-3 TRBD1 TRBV7-9
CASSTGTNIQYF TGTGCCAGCAGTACAGGGACCAACATTCAGTACTTC - TRBJ2-4 - TRBV2
CARDGLAGGPPQETQYF TGTGCCAGAGATGGACTAGCGGGGGGCCCGCCACAAGAGACCCAGTACTTC - TRBJ2-5 TRBD2 TRBV2
CASSIGVTGSGANVLTF TGTGCCAGTAGTATAGGTGTTACAGGTTCTGGGGCCAACGTCCTGACTTTC - TRBJ2-6 - TRBV19
CASSQEGLGQYYEQYF TGTGCCAGCAGCCAAGAGGGGCTTGGACAGTACTACGAGCAGTACTTC - TRBJ2-7 - TRBV4-2
CATSPRQGAPYEQYF TGTGCCACCAGCCCACGACAGGGGGCCCCCTACGAGCAGTACTTC - TRBJ2-7 TRBD1 TRBV15
CASSQGDRALF TGTGCCAGCAGCCAAGGGGACAGAGCTCTCTTC - TRBJ1-2 TRBD1 TRBV3-1/TRBV3-2
CASERTSGSSYEQYF TGTGCCAGCGAACGGACTAGCGGGAGCTCCTACGAGCAGTACTTC - TRBJ2-7 TRBD2 TRBV28
CASRRGGAGETQYF TGTGCCAGCAGGCGCGGGGGGGCTGGGGAGACCCAGTACTTC - TRBJ2-5 TRBD2 TRBV2
CASRKLTGNTEAFF TGTGCCAGCAGGAAACTGACAGGGAACACTGAAGCTTTCTTT - TRBJ1-1 - TRBV2
CASSPQVGTEAFF TGTGCCAGCAGCCCCCAGGTAGGCACTGAAGCTTTCTTT - TRBJ1-1 - TRBV7-2
CASSLNAEANYGYTF TGTGCCAGCAGTTTAAACGCAGAAGCTAACTATGGCTACACCTTC - TRBJ1-2 - TRBV27
CASSPRDMNTEAFF TGCGCCAGCAGCCCCCGGGACATGAACACTGAAGCTTTCTTT - TRBJ1-1 - TRBV5-1
CASSLVEGEQYF TGTGCCAGCAGCTTAGTGGAGGGGGAGCAGTACTTC - TRBJ2-7 - TRBV7-9
CASSAPPGHGNQPQHF TGTGCCAGCAGCGCCCCGCCGGGACACGGCAATCAGCCCCAGCATTTT - TRBJ1-5 - TRBV7-2
CASYLRSTDTQYF TGCGCCAGCTACCTGAGGAGCACAGATACGCAGTATTTT - TRBJ2-3 - TRBV5-1
CASSPGQSAKNIQYF TGCGCCAGCAGCCCGGGACAGTCAGCCAAAAACATTCAGTACTTC - TRBJ2-4 TRBD1 TRBV4-3
CASSQALWAKFPREQYF TGTGCCAGCAGCCAAGCATTGTGGGCTAAATTCCCCCGGGAGCAGTACTTC few TRBJ2-7 - TRBV3-1/TRBV3-2
CASSPNTGVGNTIYF TGCGCCAGCAGCCCCAATACAGGGGTTGGAAACACCATATATTTT - TRBJ1-3 TRBD1 TRBV5-1
CASSLSQGTTNEKLFF TGTGCCAGCAGCTTATCTCAGGGAACAACTAATGAAAAACTGTTTTTT - TRBJ1-4 - TRBV7-7
CASSFGVSGNTIYF TGTGCCAGCAGCTTCGGGGTTTCCGGAAACACCATATATTTT - TRBJ1-3 - TRBV7-2
CASSQQGAQTGELFF TGTGCCAGCAGCCAACAGGGGGCGCAAACCGGGGAGCTGTTTTTT - TRBJ2-2 TRBD1 TRBV7-9
CASSDRGSYGYTF TGTGCCAGCAGTGACCGGGGAAGCTATGGCTACACCTTC - TRBJ1-2 - TRBV2
CASSGWDRGRKGYTF TGTGCCAGCAGTGGGTGGGACAGGGGGCGCAAAGGCTACACCTTC - TRBJ1-2 TRBD1 TRBV28